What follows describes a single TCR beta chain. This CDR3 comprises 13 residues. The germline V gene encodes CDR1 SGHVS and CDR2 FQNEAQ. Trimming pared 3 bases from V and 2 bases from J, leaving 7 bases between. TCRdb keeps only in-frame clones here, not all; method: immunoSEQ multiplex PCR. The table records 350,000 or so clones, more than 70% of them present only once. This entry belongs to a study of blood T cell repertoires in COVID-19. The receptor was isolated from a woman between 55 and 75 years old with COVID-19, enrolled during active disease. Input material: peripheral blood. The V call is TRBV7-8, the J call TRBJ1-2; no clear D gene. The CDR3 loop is CASSFGQNYGYTF. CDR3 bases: TGTGCCAGCAGCTTTGGGCAGAACTATGGCTACACCTTC.